The source of this TCR beta chain is a study of blood T cell repertoires in COVID-19. Whole-study context: Specimens from acute and convalescent COVID-19 originated in the United States, Italy and Spain. PBMCs, B-cell-depleted T cells, or T cells were the source of the cDNA or gDNA that made up the material.

Trimming removed 6 bases from V and 16 bases from J; junction bases left unmatched: 7. This CDR3 has 11 residues. How the authors handled the data: For nucleated cells, counts were estimated from reference gene primer amplification. Assay used: immunoSEQ multiplex PCR; TCRdb lists only in-frame clones, some missing. V and J calls and clone size are given by that table; D and trimming were obtained from the DNA. This table holds 170,000 or so clones, approximately 86% found once. Sequencing input: peripheral blood. The sequence was collected from a man aged 45-60 years with active or convalescent COVID-19. The chain carries TRBV12-3 or TRBV12-4 and TRBJ1-4, with 8 bases lining up with TRBD1. The CDR3: CASRDRGQAFF. The CDR3 region has the DNA TGTGCCAGCAGAGACCGGGGACAGGCGTTTTTT.